The present T cell receptor (beta chain) was sequenced within a study of shared clonotypes between healthy human individuals. The donors, healthy adults who were HIV-negative, had experienced no recent acute infections or vaccinations. As originally analysed: With immunoSEQ giving junction-only sequences and no quality scores, filtering differed. The table came from immunoSEQ multiplex PCR; TCRdb's copy has only in-frame clones and leaves some out. The DNA was the basis for D and trimming; V, J and clone size are from that table. The sample lists 450,000 or so clones, approximately 80% occurring once. The V gene's germline CDR1 is SGHTA and CDR2 FQGNSA. The CDR3 runs 17 residues. V shed 3 bases and J shed 5 bases, with 23 bases lying between them. Remarks on this clone: Other DNA sequences in this specimen translate into the identical CDR3.

Material for sequencing was PBMCs. The gene calls are TRBV7-2 and TRBJ2-7; D is possibly TRBD1 or TRBD2 (5 bases each). The sequence derives from a woman aged 40-49 years in good health. Some clones in this sample may be carry-over from other donors' samples. The CDR3 DNA follows: TGTGCCAGCAGCTTTAGCGTTGGGACCAGCGTGAGCCACGAGCAGTACTTC. Residues: CASSFSVGTSVSHEQYF. The full variable domain, with the rest looked up from reference TRBV7-2 and TRBJ2-7, is GAGVSQSPSNKVTEKGKDVELRCDPISGHTALYWYRQSLGQGLEFLIYFQGNSAPDKSGLPSDRFSAERTGGSVSTLTIQRTQQEDSAVYLCASSFSVGTSVSHEQYFGPGTRLTVT.